Reported below is one T cell receptor (beta chain). Distinct nucleotide sequences in the sample also encode this CDR3. These data belong to a study of shared clonotypes between healthy human individuals. Method: immunoSEQ multiplex PCR; TCRdb's copy keeps in-frame clones and lacks some. The sample carries over 2 million clones, roughly 95% recorded once. Germline loops: CDR1 SEHNR, CDR2 FQNEAQ (reference sequence). The V gene end was trimmed by 5 bases and the J gene end by 7 bases; junction bases not matched to a gene: 6. CDR3 length equals 13 residues. V is TRBV7-9 and J is TRBJ1-2; the match to TRBD1 covers 8 bases. The receptor was isolated from a man younger than 35 in good health. Input material: naive CD4+ T cells sorted from blood. As to subset: CD45RA+ positively selected. CDR3 in DNA: TGTGCCAGCAGCCTCCAGGGGGCCGGTGGCTACACCTTC. This translates into CASSLQGAGGYTF.